This T cell receptor (beta chain) was profiled in a study of identical twins. General observations from the study: Cross-sectional statistical analysis, not tracking of the same donors, underpinned the conclusions. Memory repertoires showed no such pattern, whereas abundant cord blood beta clonotypes carried fewer insertions. Zero-insertion analyses could be partly confounded by invariant MAIT and iNKT cells.

TCRdb independently ran MiXCR on the 5' RACE reads; one entry per CDR3 protein. The sample consists of 1.5 million to 2 million distinct CDR3 sequences, about 30% of them appearing once. The V end was cut by 6 bases, the J end by 2 bases, with 11 bases between. This CDR3 region has 13 residues. The germline CDR1 and CDR2 sequences are DFQATT and SNEGSKA (reference sequence). With respect to this clonotype: The antigen remains undetermined.

Healthy Caucasian individuals made up all the donors. The rearrangement links TRBV20-1 to TRBJ2-1; weak D call: TRBD1 (6 bases). This clonotype was sampled from a newborn girl in good health. The sequencing input was cord blood. CDR3 sequence reads: CSAEGDPYNEQFF. The CDR3 region has the DNA TGCAGTGCAGAGGGGGACCCCTACAATGAGCAGTTCTTC.